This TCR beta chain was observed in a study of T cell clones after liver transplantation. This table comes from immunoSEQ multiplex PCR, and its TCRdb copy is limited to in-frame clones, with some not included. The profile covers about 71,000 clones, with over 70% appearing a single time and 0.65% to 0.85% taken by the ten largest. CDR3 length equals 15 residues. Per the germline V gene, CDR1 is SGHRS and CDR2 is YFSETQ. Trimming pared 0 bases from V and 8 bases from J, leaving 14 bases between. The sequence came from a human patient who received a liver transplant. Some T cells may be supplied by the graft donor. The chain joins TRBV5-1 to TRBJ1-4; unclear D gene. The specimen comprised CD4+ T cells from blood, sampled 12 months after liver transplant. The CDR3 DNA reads TGCGCCAGCAGCTTGGTCTCACCCAGCGAGGAAAAACTGTTTTTT. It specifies CASSLVSPSEEKLFF.